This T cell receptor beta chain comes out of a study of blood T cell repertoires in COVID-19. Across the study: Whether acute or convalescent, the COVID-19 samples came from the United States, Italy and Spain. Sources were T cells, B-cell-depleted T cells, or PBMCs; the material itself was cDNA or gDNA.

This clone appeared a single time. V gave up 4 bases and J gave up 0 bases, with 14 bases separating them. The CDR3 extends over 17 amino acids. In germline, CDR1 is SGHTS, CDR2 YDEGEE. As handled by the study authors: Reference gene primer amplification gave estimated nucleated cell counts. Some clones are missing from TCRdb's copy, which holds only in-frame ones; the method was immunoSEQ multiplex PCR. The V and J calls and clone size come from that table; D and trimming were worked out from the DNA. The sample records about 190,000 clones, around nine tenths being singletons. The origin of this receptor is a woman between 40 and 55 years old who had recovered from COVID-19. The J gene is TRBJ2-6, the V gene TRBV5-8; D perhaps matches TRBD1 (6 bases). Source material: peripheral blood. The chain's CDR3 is CASSLGQPFSGANVLTF. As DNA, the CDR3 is TGTGCCAGCAGCCTGGGACAACCTTTCTCTGGGGCCAACGTCCTGACTTTC.